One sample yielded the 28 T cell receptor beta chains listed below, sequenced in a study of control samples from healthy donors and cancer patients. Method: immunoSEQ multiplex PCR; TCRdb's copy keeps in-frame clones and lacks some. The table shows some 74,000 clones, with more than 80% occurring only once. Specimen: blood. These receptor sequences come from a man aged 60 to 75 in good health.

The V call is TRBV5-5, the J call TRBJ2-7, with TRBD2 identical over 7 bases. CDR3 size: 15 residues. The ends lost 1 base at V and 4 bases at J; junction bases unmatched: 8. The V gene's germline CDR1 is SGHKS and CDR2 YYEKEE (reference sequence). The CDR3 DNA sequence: TGTGCCAGCAGCTTGTTTGTGGGAGGGAGTTACGAGCAGTACTTC. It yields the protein CASSLFVGGSYEQYF. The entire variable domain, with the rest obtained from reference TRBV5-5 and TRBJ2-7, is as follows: DAGVTQSPTHLIKTRGQQVTLRCSPISGHKSVSWYQQVLGQGPQFIFQYYEKEERGRGNFPDRFSARQFPNYSSELNVNALLLGDSALYLCASSLFVGGSYEQYFGPGTRLTVT.

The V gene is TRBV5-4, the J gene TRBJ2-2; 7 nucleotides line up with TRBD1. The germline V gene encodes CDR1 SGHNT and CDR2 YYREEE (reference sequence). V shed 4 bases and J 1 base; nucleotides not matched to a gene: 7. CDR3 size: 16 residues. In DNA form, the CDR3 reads TGTGCCAGCAGCCCAGGGGACAGCTTGAACACCGGGGAGCTGTTTTTT. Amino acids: CASSPGDSLNTGELFF.

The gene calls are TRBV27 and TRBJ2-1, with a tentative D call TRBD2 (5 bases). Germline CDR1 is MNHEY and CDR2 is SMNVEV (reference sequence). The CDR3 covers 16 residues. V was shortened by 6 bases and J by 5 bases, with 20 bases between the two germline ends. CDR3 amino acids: CASSNTQRRTHNEQFF. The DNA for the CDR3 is TGTGCCAGCAGCAATACTCAGCGGCGGACCCACAATGAGCAGTTCTTC.

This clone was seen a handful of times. The CDR3 DNA reads TGTGCCAGCAGGCTGTGGGATGGGAGGAGCCGCCCGACGCAGTATTTT. Residues: CASRLWDGRSRPTQYF. V gene TRBV5-8 combines with J gene TRBJ2-3; a weak D match, TRBD2 (6 bases). The CDR3 length is 16 residues. V lost 5 bases and J 9 bases, leaving 25 bases between the germline ends. In germline, CDR1 is SGHTS, CDR2 YDEGEE.

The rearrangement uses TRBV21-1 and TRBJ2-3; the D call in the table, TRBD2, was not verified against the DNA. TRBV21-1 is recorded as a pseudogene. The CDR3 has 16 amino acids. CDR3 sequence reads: CASSKEHRLATDTQYF. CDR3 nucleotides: TGTGCCAGCAGTAAAGAACATAGGCTAGCCACAGATACGCAGTATTTT.

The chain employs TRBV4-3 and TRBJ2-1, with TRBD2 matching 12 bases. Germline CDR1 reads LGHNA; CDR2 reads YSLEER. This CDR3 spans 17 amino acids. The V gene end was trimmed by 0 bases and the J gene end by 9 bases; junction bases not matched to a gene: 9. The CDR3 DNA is TGCGCCAGCAGCCAAGATCCCGGACTAGCGGGGACGGGTGAGCAGTTCTTC. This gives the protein CASSQDPGLAGTGEQFF.

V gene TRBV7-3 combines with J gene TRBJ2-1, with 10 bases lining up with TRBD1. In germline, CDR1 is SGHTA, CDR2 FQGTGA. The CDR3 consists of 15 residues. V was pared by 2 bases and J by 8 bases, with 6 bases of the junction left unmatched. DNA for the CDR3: TGTGCCAGCAGCTTATGGACAGGGGGGGAATATGAGCAGTTCTTC. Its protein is CASSLWTGGEYEQFF.

The CDR3 loop reads CASSLWTGEAFF. CDR3 coding DNA: TGTGCCAGCAGTTTATGGACGGGCGAAGCTTTCTTT. V gene TRBV28 combines with J gene TRBJ1-1; D is undetermined. The germline gives CDR1 MDHEN, CDR2 SYDVKM. Trimming pared 0 bases from V and 8 bases from J, leaving 7 bases between. The CDR3 covers 12 residues.

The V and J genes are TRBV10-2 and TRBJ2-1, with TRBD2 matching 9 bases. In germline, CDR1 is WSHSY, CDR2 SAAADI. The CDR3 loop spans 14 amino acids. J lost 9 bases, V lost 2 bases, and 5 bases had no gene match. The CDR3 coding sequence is TGCGCCAGCAGTGAGGGTAGCGGGAGACGTGAGCAGTTCTTC. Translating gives CASSEGSGRREQFF.

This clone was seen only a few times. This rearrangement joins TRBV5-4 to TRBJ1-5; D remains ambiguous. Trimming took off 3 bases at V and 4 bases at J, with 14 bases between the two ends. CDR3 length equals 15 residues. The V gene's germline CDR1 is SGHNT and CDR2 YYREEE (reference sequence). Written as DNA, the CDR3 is TGTGCCAGCAGCTCAGGCGGCACTGATAATCAGCCCCAGCATTTT. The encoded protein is CASSSGGTDNQPQHF. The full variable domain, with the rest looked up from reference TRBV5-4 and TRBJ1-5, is ETGVTQSPTHLIKTRGQQVTLRCSSQSGHNTVSWYQQALGQGPQFIFQYYREEENGRGNFPPRFSGLQFPNYSSELNVNALELDDSALYLCASSSGGTDNQPQHFGDGTRLSIL.

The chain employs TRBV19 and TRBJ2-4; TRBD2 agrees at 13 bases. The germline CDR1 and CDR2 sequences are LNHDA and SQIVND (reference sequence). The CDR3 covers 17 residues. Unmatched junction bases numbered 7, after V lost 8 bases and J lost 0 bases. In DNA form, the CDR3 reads TGTGCCAGTGCCGGGACTAGCGGGACCCTAGCCAAAAACATTCAGTACTTC. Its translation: CASAGTSGTLAKNIQYF.

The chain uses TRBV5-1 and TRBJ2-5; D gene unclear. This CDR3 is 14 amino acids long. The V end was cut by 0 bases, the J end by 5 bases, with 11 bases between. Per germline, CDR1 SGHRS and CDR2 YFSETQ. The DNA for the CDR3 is TGCGCCAGCAGCTTGGAACCGACCGGGGAGACCCAGTACTTC. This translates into CASSLEPTGETQYF.

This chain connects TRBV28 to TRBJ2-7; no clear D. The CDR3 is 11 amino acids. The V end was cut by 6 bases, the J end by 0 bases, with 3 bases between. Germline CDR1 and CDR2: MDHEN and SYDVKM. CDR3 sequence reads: CASSSSYEQYF. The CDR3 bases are TGTGCCAGCAGCTCCTCCTACGAGCAGTACTTC.

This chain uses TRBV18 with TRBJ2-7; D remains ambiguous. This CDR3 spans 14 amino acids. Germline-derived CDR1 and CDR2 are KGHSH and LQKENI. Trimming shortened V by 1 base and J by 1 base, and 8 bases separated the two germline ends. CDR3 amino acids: CASSPQTESYEQYF. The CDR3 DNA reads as TGTGCCAGCTCACCACAAACAGAGTCCTACGAGCAGTACTTC.

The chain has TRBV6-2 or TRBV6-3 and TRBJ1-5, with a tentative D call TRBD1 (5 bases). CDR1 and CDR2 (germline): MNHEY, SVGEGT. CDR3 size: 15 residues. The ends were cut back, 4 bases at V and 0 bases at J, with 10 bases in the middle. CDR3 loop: CASSWGGNSNQPQHF. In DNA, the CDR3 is TGTGCCAGCAGTTGGGGCGGCAATAGCAATCAGCCCCAGCATTTT.

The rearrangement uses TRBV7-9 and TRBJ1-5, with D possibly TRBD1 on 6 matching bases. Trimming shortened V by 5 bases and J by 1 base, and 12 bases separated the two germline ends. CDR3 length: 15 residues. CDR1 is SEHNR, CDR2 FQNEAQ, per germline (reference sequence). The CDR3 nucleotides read TGTGCCAGCAGCCTACAGGGTTCGAGCAATCAGCCCCAGCATTTT. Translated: CASSLQGSSNQPQHF. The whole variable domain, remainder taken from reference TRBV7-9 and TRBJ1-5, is DTGVSQNPRHKITKRGQNVTFRCDPISEHNRLYWYRQTLGQGPEFLTYFQNEAQLEKSRLLSDRFSAERPKGSFSTLEIQRTEQGDSAMYLCASSLQGSSNQPQHFGDGTRLSIL.

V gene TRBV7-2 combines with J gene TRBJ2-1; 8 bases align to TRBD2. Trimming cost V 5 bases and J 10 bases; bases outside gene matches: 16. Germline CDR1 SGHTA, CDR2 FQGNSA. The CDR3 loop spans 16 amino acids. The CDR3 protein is CASSPEVLAALGEQFF. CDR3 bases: TGTGCCAGCAGCCCGGAGGTACTAGCGGCCCTGGGGGAGCAGTTCTTC.

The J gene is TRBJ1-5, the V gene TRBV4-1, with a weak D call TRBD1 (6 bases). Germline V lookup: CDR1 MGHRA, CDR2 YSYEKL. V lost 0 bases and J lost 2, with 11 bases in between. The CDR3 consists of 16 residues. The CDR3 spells CASSQDEGGGNQPQHF. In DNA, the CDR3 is TGCGCCAGCAGCCAAGATGAGGGGGGGGGCAATCAGCCCCAGCATTTT.

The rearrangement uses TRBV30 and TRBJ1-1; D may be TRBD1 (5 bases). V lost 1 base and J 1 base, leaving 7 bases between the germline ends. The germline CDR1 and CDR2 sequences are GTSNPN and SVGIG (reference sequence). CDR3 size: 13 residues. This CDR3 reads CAWSATENTEAFF. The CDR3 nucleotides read TGTGCCTGGAGTGCGACAGAGAACACTGAAGCTTTCTTT. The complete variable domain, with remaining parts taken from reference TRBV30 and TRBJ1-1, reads SQTIHQWPATLVQPVGSPLSLECTVEGTSNPNLYWYRQAAGRGLQLLFYSVGIGQISSEVPQNLSASRPQDRQFILSSKKLLLSDSGFYLCAWSATENTEAFFGQGTRLTVV.

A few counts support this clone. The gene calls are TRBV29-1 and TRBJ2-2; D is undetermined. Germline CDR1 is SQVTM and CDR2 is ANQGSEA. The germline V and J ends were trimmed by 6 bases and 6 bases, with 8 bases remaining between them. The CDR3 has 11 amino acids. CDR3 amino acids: CSVSGPGELFF. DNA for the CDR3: TGCAGCGTGTCTGGCCCCGGGGAGCTGTTTTTT.

The CDR3 loop is CASSLAGGQGPLRPLHF. As DNA, the CDR3 is TGCGCCAGCAGCTTGGCTGGGGGACAGGGTCCTTTAAGACCCCTCCACTTT. The J gene is TRBJ1-6, the V gene TRBV5-1; the match to TRBD1 covers 9 bases. This CDR3 has 17 residues. J was trimmed by 12 bases and V by 0 bases; bases with no gene match: 13. Germline-derived CDR1 and CDR2 are SGHRS and YFSETQ.

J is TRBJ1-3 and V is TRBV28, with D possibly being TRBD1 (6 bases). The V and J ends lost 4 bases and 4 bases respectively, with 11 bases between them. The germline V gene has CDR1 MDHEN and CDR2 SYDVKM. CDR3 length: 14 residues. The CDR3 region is CASSSTGLGNTIYF. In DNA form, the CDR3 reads TGTGCCAGCAGTTCCACAGGGTTAGGAAACACCATATATTTT.

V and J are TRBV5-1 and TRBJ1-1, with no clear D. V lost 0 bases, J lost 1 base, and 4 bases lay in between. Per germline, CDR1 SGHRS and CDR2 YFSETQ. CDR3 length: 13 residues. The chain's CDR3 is CASSLEGNTEAFF. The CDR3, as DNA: TGCGCCAGCAGCTTGGAAGGGAACACTGAAGCTTTCTTT.

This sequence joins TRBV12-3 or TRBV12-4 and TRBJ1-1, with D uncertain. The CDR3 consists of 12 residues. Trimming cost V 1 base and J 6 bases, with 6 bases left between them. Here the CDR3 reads CASSLVNSEAFF. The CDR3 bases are TGTGCCAGCAGTTTAGTTAACTCTGAAGCTTTCTTT.

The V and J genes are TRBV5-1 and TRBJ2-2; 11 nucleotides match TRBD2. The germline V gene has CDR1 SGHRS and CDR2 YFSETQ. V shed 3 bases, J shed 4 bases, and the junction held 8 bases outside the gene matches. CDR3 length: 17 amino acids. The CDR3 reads CASSSSGRTISTGELFF. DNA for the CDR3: TGCGCCAGCAGCTCTAGCGGGAGGACGATCTCCACCGGGGAGCTGTTTTTT.

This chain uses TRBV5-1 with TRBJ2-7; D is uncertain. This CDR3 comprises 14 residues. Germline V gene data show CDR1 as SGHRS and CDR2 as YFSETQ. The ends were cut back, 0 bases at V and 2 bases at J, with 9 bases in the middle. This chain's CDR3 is CASSLAAGAYEQYF. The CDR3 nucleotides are TGCGCCAGCAGCTTGGCCGCAGGCGCCTACGAGCAGTACTTC. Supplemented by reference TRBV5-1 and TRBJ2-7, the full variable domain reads KAGVTQTPRYLIKTRGQQVTLSCSPISGHRSVSWYQQTPGQGLQFLFEYFSETQRNKGNFPGRFSGRQFSNSRSEMNVSTLELGDSALYLCASSLAAGAYEQYFGPGTRLTVT.

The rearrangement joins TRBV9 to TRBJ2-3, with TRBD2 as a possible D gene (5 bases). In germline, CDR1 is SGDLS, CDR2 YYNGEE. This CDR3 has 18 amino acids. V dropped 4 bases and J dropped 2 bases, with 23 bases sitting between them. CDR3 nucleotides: TGTGCCAGCAGCCCGCAACCTCTCGGGGTGGGGTTCACAGATACGCAGTATTTT. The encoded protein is CASSPQPLGVGFTDTQYF.

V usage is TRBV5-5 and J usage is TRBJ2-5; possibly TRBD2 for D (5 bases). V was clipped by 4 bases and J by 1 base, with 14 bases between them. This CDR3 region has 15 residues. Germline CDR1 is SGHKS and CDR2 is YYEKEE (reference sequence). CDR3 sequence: CASSRGEEVQETQYF. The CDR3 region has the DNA TGTGCCAGCAGCCGGGGTGAGGAGGTCCAAGAGACCCAGTACTTC.